The clone carrying this TCR beta chain occurred many times. The target antigen is unknown. TCRdb independently ran MiXCR on the 5' RACE reads; one entry per CDR3 protein. The sample lists about 320,000 distinct CDR3 sequences; approximately 11% were seen once. The CDR3 consists of 14 residues. Germline V gives CDR1 DFQATT, CDR2 SNEGSKA (reference sequence). V was pared by 4 bases and J by 0 bases, with 7 bases between. This sample stems from a study of T cells after yellow fever vaccination. Study observations and caveats: Reappearance after the booster was seen for most primary-vaccination clones, at roughly 96% CD4 and about 90% CD8. The bulk population could contribute abundant contaminating clonotypes to FACS-sorted repertoires.

The chain uses TRBV20-1 and TRBJ2-6; D is ambiguous. The receptor was derived from a man between 18 and 35 years old who received the YFV17D yellow fever vaccine. Here the sequenced sample was CD4+ T cells sorted from PBMCs, taken 45 days after the yellow fever booster vaccination. CDR3 sequence: CSAIESSGANVLTF. CDR3 DNA: TGCAGTGCTATAGAAAGCTCTGGGGCCAACGTCCTGACTTTC.